The 2 T cell receptor beta chains below were found in one sample sequenced in a study of PD-1 blockade in classical Hodgkin lymphoma. The time point here: cycle 4 day 1 (C4D1), after five to seven weeks of nivolumab. All patients relapsed after autologous stem cell transplantation, and brentuximab vedotin exposure varied. Using immunoSEQ multiplex PCR, the repertoire was profiled, and TCRdb retains in-frame clones only, with some absent. This sample has 85,000 to 90,000 clones; 90% occur once, and the top ten carry around 2.7%. This specimen was peripheral blood mononuclear cells (PBMCs), taken before the fourth cycle of nivolumab. These receptors all stem from a human donor with classical Hodgkin lymphoma.

The chain couples TRBV7-8 to TRBJ1-2; TRBD1 might be the D (6 bases). The CDR3 loop spans 16 amino acids. Germline CDR1 SGHVS, CDR2 FQNEAQ. The ends were cut back, 5 bases at V and 4 bases at J, with 20 bases in the middle. The CDR3 spells CASSGSGTLNGYGYTF. Here the CDR3 DNA reads TGTGCCAGCAGCGGATCCGGGACACTTAACGGCTATGGCTACACCTTC.

This chain uses TRBV20-1 with TRBJ2-5; D is ambiguous. The CDR3 is 11 amino acids. CDR1 and CDR2 (germline): DFQATT, SNEGSKA (reference sequence). V lost 5 bases and J 1 base, leaving 5 bases between the germline ends. CDR3 nucleotide sequence: TGCAGTGCTGCACCCCAAGAGACCCAGTACTTC. Its protein is CSAAPQETQYF.